These T cell receptor beta chains were read from a single sample in a study of cytomegalovirus exposure and HLA in healthy donors. Only in-frame clones appear in the TCRdb table, and some are missing; sequencing was by immunoSEQ multiplex PCR. The sample contains 160,000 or so clones, approximately 81% of which appear only once. The sample consisted of PBMCs. These receptors were taken from a man in his thirties or forties in good health and CMV-seropositive. Each CDR3 is given with its conserved first and last residue. D genes are given only for firm matches. The size of a clone is reported for some rows only, either as once, few or many, or as a class for expanded clones.

j_gene | v_gene | abundance | d_gene | CDR3nt | CDR3aa
TRBJ2-3 | TRBV28 | - | TRBD1 | TGTGCCAGCAGTTTACCCACCTCTACAGGGGGTGGAGATACGCAGTATTTT | CASSLPTSTGGGDTQYF
TRBJ2-5 | TRBV11-2 | - | - | TGTGCCAGCAGCCCCTCCAGGGTGTCGACACAAGAGACCCAGTACTTC | CASSPSRVSTQETQYF
TRBJ2-5 | TRBV5-6 | - | TRBD1 | TGTGCCAGCAGCTTGACAGGGCCGGGACAGGGGGCGATGGGGACCCAGTACTTC | CASSLTGPGQGAMGTQYF
TRBJ2-1 | TRBV27 | - | - | TGTGCCAGCAGTTCGCCGAGATACAATGAGCAGTTCTTC | CASSSPRYNEQFF
TRBJ2-4 | TRBV28 | - | TRBD1 | TGTGCCAGCGCCAGTCCAGGGGGCGAGGTCAAAAACATTCAGTACTTC | CASASPGGEVKNIQYF
TRBJ1-1 | TRBV6-1 | - | - | TGTGCCAGCAGTGGTCTCGGAGGGCGTGGGACTGAAGCTTTCTTT | CASSGLGGRGTEAFF
TRBJ2-2 | TRBV7-6 | - | TRBD2 | TGTGCCAGCAGCTTGAGGCCTAGCGGGGGGCCTACCGGGGAGCTGTTTTTT | CASSLRPSGGPTGELFF
TRBJ2-5 | TRBV27 | once | - | TGTGCCAGCAGTTTAGGACAGTCTAAGTCCCAGTACTTC | CASSLGQSKSQYF
TRBJ2-1 | TRBV11-3 | once | TRBD2 | TGTGCCAGCAGCTTAGGTGGCGGCGGGAGGCTCAATGAGCAGTTCTTC | CASSLGGGGRLNEQFF
TRBJ1-1 | TRBV10-3 | - | - | TGTGCCATCAGTGAGTCGGGGGGGGTAGCCGAAGCTTTCTTT | CAISESGGVAEAFF
TRBJ2-5 | TRBV7-2 | - | - | TGTGCCAGCAGCCTCCGAGCGACGGGGACCCAGTACTTC | CASSLRATGTQYF
TRBJ2-7 | TRBV30 | - | TRBD1 | TGTGCCTGGAGTAGTTGGGTCCTTGGACAGGGTCTCCACGAGCAGTACTTC | CAWSSWVLGQGLHEQYF
TRBJ2-1 | TRBV7-8 | - | TRBD2 | TGTGCCAGCAGCCGACCTGGACTAGCGGGGAACAATGAGCAGTTCTTC | CASSRPGLAGNNEQFF
TRBJ2-5 | TRBV5-6 | - | TRBD1 | TGTGCCAGCAGCATCCGGACAGGAGTCCAAGAGACCCAGTACTTC | CASSIRTGVQETQYF
TRBJ2-2 | TRBV7-3 | - | TRBD2 | TGTGCCAGCAGCCTAGGGACTAGCGTTCACACCGGGGAGCTGTTTTTT | CASSLGTSVHTGELFF
TRBJ2-1 | TRBV6-5 | - | - | TGTGCCAGCAGTTACTCGCAGGGAAATGAGCAGTTCTTC | CASSYSQGNEQFF